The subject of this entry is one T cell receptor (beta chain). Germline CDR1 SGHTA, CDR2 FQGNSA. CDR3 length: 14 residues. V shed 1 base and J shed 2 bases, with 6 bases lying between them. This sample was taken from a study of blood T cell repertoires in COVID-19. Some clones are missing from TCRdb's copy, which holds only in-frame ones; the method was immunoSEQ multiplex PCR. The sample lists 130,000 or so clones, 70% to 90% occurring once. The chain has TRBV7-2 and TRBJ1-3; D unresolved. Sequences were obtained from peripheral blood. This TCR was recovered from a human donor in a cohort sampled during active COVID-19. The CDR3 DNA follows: TGTGCCAGCAGCTTAGGGGCTCCTGGAAACACCATATATTTT. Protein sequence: CASSLGAPGNTIYF.